This entry concerns a single T cell receptor (beta chain). Antigen specificity is unknown. The data were taken from a study of shared clonotypes between healthy human individuals. This CDR3 is 19 amino acids long. Germline assignment: CDR1 SGHKS and CDR2 YYEKEE (reference sequence). V was cut by 4 bases and J by 2 bases, with 28 bases left in between. Under the authors' procedure: In the immunoSEQ data, sequences were junction-only and lacked quality scores, so filtering differed. Data came from immunoSEQ multiplex PCR; TCRdb stores just in-frame clones and leaves some out. V and J calls and clone size are as listed in that table; D and trimming were resolved from the DNA. Of about 820,000 clones in the sample, around 92% were seen once. The study, taken as a whole, reports: Measured sharing among donors was expected to vary with sequencing depth. Shared clonotypes: 4.5% to 6% naive CD4, around 3.4% naive CD8, over 2% memory CD4, 0.4% to 0.5% memory CD8.

It was CD45RO-negative cells, positively selected for CCR7, that made up naive CD8 cells, with terminally differentiated effector memory CD45RA+ cells excluded. There were only Caucasian adults among the donors, and all lived in Nashville, Tennessee. The V call is TRBV5-5, the J call TRBJ2-7, with D tentatively TRBD1 (6 bases). The sequencing sample was made of naive CD8+ T cells sorted from blood. The source of this sequence is a man younger than 40 in good health. CDR3 sequence (DNA): TGTGCCAGCAGCGCCCAGGGGACATATCACCGGGCGGGCGCCTACGAGCAGTACTTC. Translated: CASSAQGTYHRAGAYEQYF.